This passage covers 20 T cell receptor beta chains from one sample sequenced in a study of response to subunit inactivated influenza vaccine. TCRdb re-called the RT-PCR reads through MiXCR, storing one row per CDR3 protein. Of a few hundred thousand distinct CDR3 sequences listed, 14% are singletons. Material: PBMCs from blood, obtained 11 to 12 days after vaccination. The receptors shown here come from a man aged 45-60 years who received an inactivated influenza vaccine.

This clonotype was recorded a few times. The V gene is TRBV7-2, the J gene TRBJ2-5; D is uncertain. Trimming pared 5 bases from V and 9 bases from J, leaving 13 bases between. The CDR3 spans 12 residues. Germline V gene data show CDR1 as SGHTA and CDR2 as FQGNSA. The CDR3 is CASSPSVGPQYF. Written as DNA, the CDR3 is TGTGCCAGCAGCCCCTCGGTAGGGCCCCAGTACTTC.

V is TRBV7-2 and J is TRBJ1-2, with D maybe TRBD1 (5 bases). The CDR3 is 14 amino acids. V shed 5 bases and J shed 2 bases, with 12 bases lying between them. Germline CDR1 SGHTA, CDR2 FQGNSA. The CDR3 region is CASSPGTQNYGYTF. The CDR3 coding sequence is TGTGCCAGCAGCCCCGGGACGCAGAACTATGGCTACACCTTC.

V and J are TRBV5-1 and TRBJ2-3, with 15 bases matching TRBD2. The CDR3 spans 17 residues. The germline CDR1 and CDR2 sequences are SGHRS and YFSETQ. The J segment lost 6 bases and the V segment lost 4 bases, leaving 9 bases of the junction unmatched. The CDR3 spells CASSALGLAGGLDTQYF. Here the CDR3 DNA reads TGCGCCAGCAGCGCGTTGGGACTAGCGGGAGGTTTGGATACGCAGTATTTT.

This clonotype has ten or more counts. The CDR3 bases are TGTGCCAGCAGAAAGGACGGGAGAGATGAGCAGTTCTTC. Protein sequence: CASRKDGRDEQFF. V usage is TRBV2 and J usage is TRBJ2-1; possibly TRBD2 for D (6 bases). CDR3 length: 13 amino acids. Trimming took 6 bases from V and 8 from J, leaving 14 bases between them. In germline, CDR1 is SNHLY, CDR2 FYNNEI.

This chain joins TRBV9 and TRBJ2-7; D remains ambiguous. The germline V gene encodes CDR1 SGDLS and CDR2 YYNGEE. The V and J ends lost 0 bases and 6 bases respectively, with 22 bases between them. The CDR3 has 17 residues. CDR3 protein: CASSVGAAVTPTGEQYF. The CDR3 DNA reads TGTGCCAGCAGCGTAGGGGCCGCGGTTACCCCTACGGGCGAGCAGTACTTC.

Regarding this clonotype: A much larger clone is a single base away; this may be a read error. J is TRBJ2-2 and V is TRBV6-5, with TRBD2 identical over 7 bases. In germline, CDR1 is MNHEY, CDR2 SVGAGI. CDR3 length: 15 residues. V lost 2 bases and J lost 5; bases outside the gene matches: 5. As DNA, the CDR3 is TGTGCCAGCAGTTACCCGATGCGGGGGACCGGGGAGCTGTTTTTT. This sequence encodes CASSYPMRGTGELFF.

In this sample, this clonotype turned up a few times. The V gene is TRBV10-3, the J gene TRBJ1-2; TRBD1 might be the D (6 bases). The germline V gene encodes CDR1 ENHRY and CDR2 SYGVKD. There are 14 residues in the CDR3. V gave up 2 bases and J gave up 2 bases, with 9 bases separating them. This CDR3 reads CAISEGGQNYGYTF. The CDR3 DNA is TGTGCCATCAGTGAGGGGGGGCAGAACTATGGCTACACCTTC.

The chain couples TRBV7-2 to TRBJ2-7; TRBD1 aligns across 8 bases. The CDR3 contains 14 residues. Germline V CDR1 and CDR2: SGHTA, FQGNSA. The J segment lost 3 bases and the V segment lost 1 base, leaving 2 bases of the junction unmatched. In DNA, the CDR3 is TGTGCCAGCAGCTTAGACAGGGGGGACTACGAGCAGTACTTC. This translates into CASSLDRGDYEQYF. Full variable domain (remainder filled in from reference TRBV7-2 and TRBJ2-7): GAGVSQSPSNKVTEKGKDVELRCDPISGHTALYWYRQSLGQGLEFLIYFQGNSAPDKSGLPSDRFSAERTGGSVSTLTIQRTQQEDSAVYLCASSLDRGDYEQYFGPGTRLTVT.

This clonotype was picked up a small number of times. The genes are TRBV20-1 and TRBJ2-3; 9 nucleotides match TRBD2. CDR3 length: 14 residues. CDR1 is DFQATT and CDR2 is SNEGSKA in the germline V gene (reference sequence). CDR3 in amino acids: CSGAGGSSTDTQYF. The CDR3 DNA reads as TGCAGCGGAGCGGGAGGCTCTAGCACAGATACGCAGTATTTT.

In DNA form, the CDR3 reads TGTGCCAGCAGCCCACTGGCACCGCTGGGTACAGATACGCAGTATTTT. Its translation is CASSPLAPLGTDTQYF. The chain is built from TRBV7-9 and TRBJ2-3; D is undetermined. The CDR3 totals 16 residues. Germline CDR1 reads SEHNR; CDR2 reads FQNEAQ (reference sequence). Trimming pared 5 bases from V and 3 bases from J, leaving 18 bases between.

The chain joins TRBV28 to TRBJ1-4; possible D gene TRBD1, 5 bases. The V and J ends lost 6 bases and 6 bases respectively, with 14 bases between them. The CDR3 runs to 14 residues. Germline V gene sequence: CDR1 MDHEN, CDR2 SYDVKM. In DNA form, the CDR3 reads TGTGCCAGCAGCTATCCGCGCAGGGATGAAAAACTGTTTTTT. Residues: CASSYPRRDEKLFF. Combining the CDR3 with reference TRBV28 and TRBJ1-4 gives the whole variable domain DVKVTQSSRYLVKRTGEKVFLECVQDMDHENMFWYRQDPGLGLRLIYFSYDVKMKEKGDIPEGYSVSREKKERFSLILESASTNQTSMYLCASSYPRRDEKLFFGSGTQLSVL.

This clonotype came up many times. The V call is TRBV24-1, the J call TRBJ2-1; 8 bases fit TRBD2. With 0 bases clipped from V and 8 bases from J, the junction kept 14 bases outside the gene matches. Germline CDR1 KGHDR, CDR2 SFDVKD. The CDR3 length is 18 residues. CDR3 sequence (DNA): TGTGCCACCAGTGATTTGAATGGAAGGGAAGCGGGGGTTGATGAGCAGTTCTTC. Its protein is CATSDLNGREAGVDEQFF.

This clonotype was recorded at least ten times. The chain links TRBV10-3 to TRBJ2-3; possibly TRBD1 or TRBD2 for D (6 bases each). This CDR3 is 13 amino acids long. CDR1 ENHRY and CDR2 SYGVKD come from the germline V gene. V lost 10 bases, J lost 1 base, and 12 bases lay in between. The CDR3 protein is CATRDTRTDTQYF. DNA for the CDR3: TGTGCCACGCGGGACACCCGCACAGATACGCAGTATTTT.

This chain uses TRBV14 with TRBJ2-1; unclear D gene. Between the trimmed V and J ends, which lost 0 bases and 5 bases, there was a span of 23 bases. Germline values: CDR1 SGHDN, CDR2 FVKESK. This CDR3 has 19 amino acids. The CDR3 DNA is TGTGCCAGCAGCCAAGATCTGGCGTCCCTTCCATTAAAAAACAATGAGCAGTTCTTC. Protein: CASSQDLASLPLKNNEQFF.

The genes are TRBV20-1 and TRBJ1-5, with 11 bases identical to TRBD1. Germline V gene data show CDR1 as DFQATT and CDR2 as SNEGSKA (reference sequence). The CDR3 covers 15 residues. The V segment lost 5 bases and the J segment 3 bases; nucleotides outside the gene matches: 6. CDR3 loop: CSAPRTGGLNQPQHF. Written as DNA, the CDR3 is TGCAGTGCTCCAAGGACAGGGGGCCTCAATCAGCCCCAGCATTTT.

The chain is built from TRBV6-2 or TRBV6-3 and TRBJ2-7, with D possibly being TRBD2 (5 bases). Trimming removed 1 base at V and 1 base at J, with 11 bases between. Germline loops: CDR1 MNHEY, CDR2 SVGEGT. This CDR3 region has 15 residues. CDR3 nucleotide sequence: TGTGCCAGCAGTTACTACGGGGATGGATCCTACGAGCAGTACTTC. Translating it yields CASSYYGDGSYEQYF.

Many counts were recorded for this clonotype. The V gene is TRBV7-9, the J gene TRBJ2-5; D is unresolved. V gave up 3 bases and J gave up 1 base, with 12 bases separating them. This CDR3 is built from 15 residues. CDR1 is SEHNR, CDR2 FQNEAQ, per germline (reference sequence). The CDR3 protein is CASSFQASGQETQYF. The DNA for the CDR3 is TGTGCCAGCAGCTTCCAGGCCTCAGGCCAAGAGACCCAGTACTTC.

In DNA, the CDR3 is TGTGCCAGCAGCTTATTACAGGGGATTGCCTACGAGCAGTACTTC. Translated: CASSLLQGIAYEQYF. V and J are TRBV7-2 and TRBJ2-7, with 7 bases lining up with TRBD1. V lost 2 bases and J lost 2; bases outside the gene matches: 6. Germline V CDR1 and CDR2: SGHTA, FQGNSA. The CDR3 loop spans 15 amino acids.

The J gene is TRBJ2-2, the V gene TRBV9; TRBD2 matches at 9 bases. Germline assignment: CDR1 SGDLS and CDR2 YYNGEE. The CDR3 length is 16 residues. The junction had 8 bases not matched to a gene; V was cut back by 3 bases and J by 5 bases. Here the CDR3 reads CASSERAGGGTGELFF. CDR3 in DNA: TGTGCCAGCAGCGAGCGAGCGGGGGGCGGGACCGGGGAGCTGTTTTTT.

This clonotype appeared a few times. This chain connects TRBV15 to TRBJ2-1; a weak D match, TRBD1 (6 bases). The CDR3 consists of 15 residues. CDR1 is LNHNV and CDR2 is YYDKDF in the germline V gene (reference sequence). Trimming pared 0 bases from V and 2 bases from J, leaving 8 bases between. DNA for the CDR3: TGTGCCACCAGCAGAGACAGGGGCGCCTACAATGAGCAGTTCTTC. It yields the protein CATSRDRGAYNEQFF.